This T cell receptor beta chain was observed in a study of T cell responses to AZD1222 COVID-19 vaccine. Points from the study as a whole: Close to half of all spike-specific TCRs reportedly target regions of the variants that are unmutated. Clonal diversity was possibly underestimated, and the donors were mostly white British, with more females.

The germline V and J ends were trimmed by 3 bases and 1 base, with 15 bases remaining between them. This CDR3 comprises 16 residues. Per germline, CDR1 KGHSH and CDR2 LQKENI. Turning to this clone: No antigen is known for it.

The protocol was immunoSEQ multiplex PCR, while the TCRdb copy is restricted to in-frame clones and leaves out a portion. The sample includes some 180,000 clones, over 80% seen only once; the top ten take under 6.5%. This specimen consisted of peripheral blood, obtained on day 0 of AZD1222 vaccination. This TCR was recovered from an adult in good health. V gene TRBV18 combines with J gene TRBJ1-2, with a weak D call TRBD1 (5 bases). The CDR3 DNA reads as TGTGCCAGCTCACCTTTCCCCGGGACGGTTAACTATGGCTACACCTTC. Translating gives CASSPFPGTVNYGYTF.